Below are 31 T cell receptor beta chains sequenced from a single sample in a study of T cells in Graves' hyperthyroidism and ophthalmopathy. RNA transcripts were the template for amplifying TCR beta CDR3 regions. TCR CDR3 regions were first amplified by RT-PCR with HTBI primers. TCRdb re-analysed the multiplex PCR reads in MiXCR, keeping a single row per CDR3 protein. Of about 350,000 distinct CDR3 sequences listed, about 18% are singletons. Sequenced input: blood. These receptors all come from a woman aged 25 to 39 with Graves' hyperthyroidism that later progressed to Graves' ophthalmopathy.

This clonotype has ten or more counts. This chain links TRBV19 with TRBJ1-5; 8 bases line up with TRBD1. Trimming took 7 bases from V and 5 from J; bases not matched to a gene: 16. The CDR3 loop spans 17 amino acids. CDR1 is LNHDA, CDR2 SQIVND, per germline (reference sequence). The CDR3 sequence: CASNFFVGRGPDQPQHF. CDR3 nucleotides: TGTGCCAGTAATTTCTTTGTGGGCAGGGGGCCCGATCAGCCCCAGCATTTT.

The table lists this clonotype with a few counts. CDR3 sequence: CASSYMSGTGAGEQYF. The CDR3 DNA follows: TGTGCCAGCAGCTATATGTCCGGGACAGGGGCTGGCGAGCAGTACTTC. The chain joins TRBV11-1 to TRBJ2-7; 10 nucleotides line up with TRBD1. Germline trimming cut 4 bases from V and 6 bases from J; bases unmatched to any gene: 12. The CDR3 contains 16 residues. Germline CDR1 SGHAT, CDR2 FQDESV (reference sequence). Full variable domain (outside the CDR3, taken from reference TRBV11-1 and TRBJ2-7): EAEVAQSPRYKITEKSQAVAFWCDPISGHATLYWYRQILGQGPELLVQFQDESVVDDSQLPKDRFSAERLKGVDSTLKIQPAELGDSAMYLCASSYMSGTGAGEQYFGPGTRLTVT.

CDR3 coding DNA: TGCAGTGCTAGAGATCAACTCGCGGGGTTTTACACCGGGGAGCTGTTTTTT. Protein sequence: CSARDQLAGFYTGELFF. The V call is TRBV20-1, the J call TRBJ2-2, with a tentative D call TRBD2 (6 bases). Germline-derived CDR1 and CDR2 are DFQATT and SNEGSKA (reference sequence). V was cut by 0 bases and J by 3 bases, with 17 bases left in between. The CDR3 covers 17 residues.

Notes on this clonotype: A much larger clone lies a single base off, so this may be a read error. The V gene is TRBV7-2, the J gene TRBJ1-2; a weak D match, TRBD1 (5 bases). The length of the CDR3 is 12 residues. Germline values: CDR1 SGHTA, CDR2 FQGNSA. Trimming left V 5 bases short and J 9 bases short, with 13 bases between. CDR3 DNA: TGTGCCAGCAGCCCGGGGGGGGTTTGCTACACCTTC. The encoded protein is CASSPGGVCYTF.

The CDR3 DNA follows: TGCGCCAGCAGATCGACAGGGGGAACGCCCGGGGAGCTGTTTTTT. Amino acids: CASRSTGGTPGELFF. The chain combines TRBV5-1 with TRBJ2-2; 9 bases line up with TRBD1. With V trimmed by 5 bases and J by 6 bases, 8 bases remained unmatched. Germline-derived CDR1 and CDR2 are SGHRS and YFSETQ. The length of the CDR3 is 15 residues.

The rearrangement joins TRBV19 to TRBJ1-1; TRBD1 matches at 9 bases. The length of the CDR3 is 15 residues. CDR1 is LNHDA, CDR2 SQIVND, per germline (reference sequence). Trimming removed 3 bases from V and 4 bases from J; junction bases left unmatched: 6. CDR3 DNA sequence: TGTGCCAGTAGTATTTGGGACAGGGATAGCACTGAAGCTTTCTTT. This encodes CASSIWDRDSTEAFF. Supplemented by reference TRBV19 and TRBJ1-1, the full variable domain reads DGGITQSPKYLFRKEGQNVTLSCEQNLNHDAMYWYRQDPGQGLRLIYYSQIVNDFQKGDIAEGYSVSREKKESFPLTVTSAQKNPTAFYLCASSIWDRDSTEAFFGQGTRLTVV.

J is TRBJ2-5 and V is TRBV20-1, with TRBD1 matching 7 bases. This CDR3 comprises 15 residues. V shed 5 bases and J 3 bases; nucleotides not matched to a gene: 12. Germline CDR1 reads DFQATT; CDR2 reads SNEGSKA (reference sequence). As DNA, the CDR3 is TGCAGTGCTGTTACAGGGGCGCGAGTGGAAGAGACCCAGTACTTC. Translated, it gives CSAVTGARVEETQYF.

This clonotype was observed at least ten times. The J gene is TRBJ1-4, the V gene TRBV30; a weak D match, TRBD1 (5 bases). Germline assignment: CDR1 GTSNPN and CDR2 SVGIG (reference sequence). The CDR3 runs to 13 residues. Trimming took 4 bases from V and 7 from J, leaving 13 bases between them. The CDR3 DNA reads as TGTGCCTGGAAAGTGGGGCTCGCTGAAAAACTGTTTTTT. Translated: CAWKVGLAEKLFF.

This chain joins TRBV19 and TRBJ2-3; 7 positions match TRBD2. The CDR3 is made up of 14 amino acids. Germline V gene data show CDR1 as LNHDA and CDR2 as SQIVND (reference sequence). J was trimmed by 4 bases and V by 5 bases; bases with no gene match: 6. CDR3 residues: CASSLNLAADTQYF. The CDR3 region has the DNA TGTGCCAGTAGTCTGAATCTAGCGGCAGATACGCAGTATTTT. The complete variable domain, with remaining parts taken from reference TRBV19 and TRBJ2-3, reads DGGITQSPKYLFRKEGQNVTLSCEQNLNHDAMYWYRQDPGQGLRLIYYSQIVNDFQKGDIAEGYSVSREKKESFPLTVTSAQKNPTAFYLCASSLNLAADTQYFGPGTRLTVL.

This clonotype turned up a few times. CDR3 loop: CASIIAGGAYNEQFF. CDR3 nucleotides: TGTGCCAGCATCATAGCGGGAGGGGCCTACAATGAGCAGTTCTTC. This chain uses TRBV12-3 or TRBV12-4 with TRBJ2-1, with TRBD2 identical over 11 bases. After removal of 7 bases from V and 2 bases from J, the junction contained 4 bases not matched to a gene. The CDR3 consists of 15 residues.

This clonotype showed up many times. The chain carries TRBV28 and TRBJ1-6; TRBD1 agrees at 12 bases. V dropped 4 bases and J dropped 9; count of bases not matched to a gene: 7. Germline V CDR1 and CDR2: MDHEN, SYDVKM. The CDR3 consists of 16 residues. The CDR3 is CASSSRGQGAGSPLHF. In nucleotides, the CDR3 is TGTGCCAGCAGTTCTAGGGGACAGGGGGCCGGTTCACCCCTCCACTTT.

The V and J genes are TRBV9 and TRBJ1-5; D gene unclear. Looked up from germline, CDR1 is SGDLS and CDR2 is YYNGEE. This CDR3 is 17 amino acids long. V was shortened by 0 bases and J by 0 bases, with 13 bases between the two germline ends. CDR3 protein: CASSVEAEPYSNQPQHF. CDR3 DNA: TGTGCCAGCAGCGTAGAAGCCGAGCCCTATAGCAATCAGCCCCAGCATTTT.

V gene TRBV20-1 combines with J gene TRBJ1-5, with unresolved D. Germline-derived CDR1 and CDR2 are DFQATT and SNEGSKA (reference sequence). V was shortened by 7 bases and J by 6 bases, with 16 bases between the two germline ends. This CDR3 spans 13 amino acids. CDR3 in DNA: TGCAGTGTTGAGCATGGGGTCGGTCAGCCCCAGCATTTT. It yields the protein CSVEHGVGQPQHF.

Ten or more counts support this clonotype. This chain connects TRBV18 to TRBJ2-7; D remains unclear. Trimming took 2 bases from V and 5 from J, leaving 7 bases between them. This CDR3 has 12 amino acids. Germline assignment: CDR1 KGHSH and CDR2 LQKENI. The CDR3 region is CASSPVVDEQYF. The CDR3 DNA follows: TGTGCCAGCTCACCAGTAGTGGACGAGCAGTACTTC.

This clonotype was observed at least ten times. The V gene is TRBV19, the J gene TRBJ1-5, with 9 bases that match TRBD1. CDR3 length equals 17 residues. Per the germline V gene, CDR1 is LNHDA and CDR2 is SQIVND (reference sequence). V lost 6 bases and J lost 7; bases outside the gene matches: 16. The CDR3 DNA sequence: TGTGCCAGTAGCGCGATTCGGGACAGGGTGTCGTCCCAGCCCCAGCATTTT. Translating it yields CASSAIRDRVSSQPQHF. Full variable domain (outside the CDR3, taken from reference TRBV19 and TRBJ1-5): DGGITQSPKYLFRKEGQNVTLSCEQNLNHDAMYWYRQDPGQGLRLIYYSQIVNDFQKGDIAEGYSVSREKKESFPLTVTSAQKNPTAFYLCASSAIRDRVSSQPQHFGDGTRLSIL.

This clonotype appeared many times. This chain joins TRBV10-3 and TRBJ2-7; D is perhaps TRBD2 (7 bases). Germline values: CDR1 ENHRY, CDR2 SYGVKD. The V end lost 6 bases, the J end lost 2 bases, and 20 bases lay between the germline ends. This CDR3 is built from 16 residues. CDR3 bases: TGTGCCATCAGCGATCCAAGGGGGGGACATACCTACGAGCAGTACTTC. This translates into CAISDPRGGHTYEQYF.

This clonotype showed up just a few times. A much bigger clone sits one base away, suggesting this may be a read error. The chain uses TRBV6-1 and TRBJ2-3, with TRBD2 as a possible D gene (6 bases). Germline loops: CDR1 MNHNS, CDR2 SASEGT. The CDR3 is 16 amino acids. The CDR3 bases are TGTGCCTGCAGTGAAGATACTAGCCTAAGCACAGATACGCAGTATTTT. Its translation is CACSEDTSLSTDTQYF.

The chain has TRBV12-3 or TRBV12-4 and TRBJ1-4; 10 bases agree with TRBD1. The CDR3 extends over 16 amino acids. The V segment lost 4 bases and the J segment 8 bases; nucleotides outside the gene matches: 10. The CDR3 loop reads CASSSGRTGGYEKLFF. CDR3 DNA: TGTGCCAGCAGTTCCGGAAGGACAGGGGGGTACGAAAAACTGTTTTTT.

The chain recombines TRBV11-2 with TRBJ2-5, with a tentative D call TRBD1 (5 bases). CDR1 is SGHAT, CDR2 FQNNGV, per germline. The CDR3 consists of 11 residues. The V end was cut by 5 bases, the J end by 10 bases, with 11 bases between. The CDR3 loop is CASSTDSNQYF. For the CDR3, the DNA is TGTGCCAGCAGCACAGACAGTAACCAGTACTTC.

This chain links TRBV15 with TRBJ1-2; 7 bases agree with TRBD1. The CDR3 sequence is 14 residues long. V lost 1 base, J lost 7 bases, and 6 bases stayed unmatched. Looked up from germline, CDR1 is LNHNV and CDR2 is YYDKDF (reference sequence). CDR3 DNA: TGTGCCACCAGCAGAGGACAGGGTTATTTTGGCTACACCTTC. Protein product: CATSRGQGYFGYTF. Based on the CDR3 plus reference TRBV15 and TRBJ1-2, the full variable domain is DAMVIQNPRYQVTQFGKPVTLSCSQTLNHNVMYWYQQKSSQAPKLLFHYYDKDFNNEADTPDNFQSRRPNTSFCFLDIRSPGLGDTAMYLCATSRGQGYFGYTFGSGTRLTVV.

In its sample, this clonotype was seen many times. The chain recombines TRBV28 with TRBJ2-7; maybe TRBD1 (5 bases). The germline V gene has CDR1 MDHEN and CDR2 SYDVKM. The CDR3 spans 13 residues. V was cut by 7 bases and J by 1 base, with 11 bases left in between. The CDR3 sequence is CASNVQGSYEQYF. In nucleotides, the CDR3 is TGTGCCAGCAATGTTCAGGGTTCCTACGAGCAGTACTTC.

This clonotype has a count of ten or more. The V call is TRBV11-2, the J call TRBJ2-3; D unclear. V lost 6 bases and J lost 6, with 16 bases in between. CDR3 length: 14 residues. CDR1 is SGHAT and CDR2 is FQNNGV in the germline V gene. The CDR3 reads CASRGRVGVDTQYF. In DNA, the CDR3 is TGTGCCAGCAGGGGCCGTGTTGGGGTGGATACGCAGTATTTT.

This clonotype was found many times. J is TRBJ1-6 and V is TRBV20-1; D ambiguous. Trimming removed 0 bases from V and 0 bases from J, with 15 bases in between. CDR1 is DFQATT, CDR2 SNEGSKA, per germline (reference sequence). This CDR3 is built from 18 residues. The CDR3 DNA reads TGCAGTGCTAGAGATGACGAGTCTCTTAGCTCCTATAATTCACCCCTCCACTTT. This codes for CSARDDESLSSYNSPLHF.

The rearrangement joins TRBV28 to TRBJ2-1; TRBD1 is a possible D gene (6 bases). This CDR3 region has 13 residues. V was pared by 6 bases and J by 9 bases, with 15 bases between. CDR1 and CDR2 (germline): MDHEN, SYDVKM. Here the CDR3 DNA reads TGTGCCAGCAGACTCCACAGGGAAGGTGAGCAGTTCTTC. Its translation: CASRLHREGEQFF.

The chain couples TRBV2 to TRBJ1-4; D call uncertain. The CDR3 has 16 residues. V gave up 5 bases and J gave up 3 bases, with 16 bases separating them. CDR1 is SNHLY, CDR2 FYNNEI, per germline. The CDR3 DNA reads TGTGCCAGCAGTAGACTCGATCCATTATCTAATGAAAAACTGTTTTTT. Translation gives CASSRLDPLSNEKLFF. The full variable domain, rest sourced from reference TRBV2 and TRBJ1-4, is EPEVTQTPSHQVTQMGQEVILRCVPISNHLYFYWYRQILGQKVEFLVSFYNNEISEKSEIFDDQFSVERPDGSNFTLKIRSTKLEDSAMYFCASSRLDPLSNEKLFFGSGTQLSVL.

This clonotype was seen at least ten times. CDR3 in DNA: TGCAGCGTTGAACTAGCCGACAATGAGCAGTTCTTC. Protein product: CSVELADNEQFF. V gene TRBV29-1 combines with J gene TRBJ2-1; D is perhaps TRBD2 (5 bases). Germline CDR1 SQVTM, CDR2 ANQGSEA. Trimming shortened V by 2 bases and J by 5 bases, and 7 bases separated the two germline ends. The CDR3 spans 12 residues.

This clonotype was recorded at least ten times. The V call is TRBV2, the J call TRBJ2-4; 8 nucleotides align to TRBD1. The J segment lost 1 base and the V segment lost 0 bases, leaving 5 bases of the junction unmatched. The germline gives CDR1 SNHLY, CDR2 FYNNEI. This CDR3 is built from 17 residues. This CDR3 reads CASSEAQGAGAKNIQYF. In DNA form, the CDR3 reads TGTGCCAGCAGTGAAGCTCAGGGGGCGGGGGCCAAAAACATTCAGTACTTC.

The chain couples TRBV11-2 to TRBJ2-7; 7 bases agree with TRBD1. The CDR3 has 16 residues. Trimming cost V 3 bases and J 0 bases; bases outside gene matches: 8. CDR1 is SGHAT and CDR2 is FQNNGV in the germline V gene. The CDR3 DNA sequence: TGTGCCAGCAGCTTTGGAAAAGGGACAGACTCCTACGAGCAGTACTTC. This gives the protein CASSFGKGTDSYEQYF.

This clonotype was counted between two and nine times. The chain is built from TRBV5-4 and TRBJ2-2, with 14 bases matching TRBD2. This CDR3 has 17 amino acids. V dropped 5 bases and J dropped 2; count of bases not matched to a gene: 5. Germline V gives CDR1 SGHNT, CDR2 YYREEE (reference sequence). The CDR3: CASRSGLAGVNTGELFF. CDR3 nucleotide sequence: TGTGCCAGCAGATCGGGACTAGCGGGAGTAAACACCGGGGAGCTGTTTTTT.

At least ten counts were recorded for this clonotype. This chain links TRBV2 with TRBJ1-5, with 7 bases matching TRBD1. The CDR3 covers 15 residues. Germline V lookup: CDR1 SNHLY, CDR2 FYNNEI. The V segment lost 7 bases and the J segment 3 bases; nucleotides outside the gene matches: 9. The CDR3 loop reads CASTQGGFSNQPQHF. In DNA, the CDR3 is TGTGCCAGCACCCAGGGGGGGTTTTCCAATCAGCCCCAGCATTTT.

The rearrangement links TRBV7-8 to TRBJ2-7, with D hard to call. The V gene lost 3 bases and the J gene lost 3 bases, with 9 bases spanning the gap. The CDR3 loop spans 13 amino acids. Germline V CDR1 and CDR2: SGHVS, FQNEAQ. The CDR3 nucleotides read TGTGCCAGCAGCTTCAACCCTCTCTACGAGCAGTACTTC. Amino acids: CASSFNPLYEQYF.